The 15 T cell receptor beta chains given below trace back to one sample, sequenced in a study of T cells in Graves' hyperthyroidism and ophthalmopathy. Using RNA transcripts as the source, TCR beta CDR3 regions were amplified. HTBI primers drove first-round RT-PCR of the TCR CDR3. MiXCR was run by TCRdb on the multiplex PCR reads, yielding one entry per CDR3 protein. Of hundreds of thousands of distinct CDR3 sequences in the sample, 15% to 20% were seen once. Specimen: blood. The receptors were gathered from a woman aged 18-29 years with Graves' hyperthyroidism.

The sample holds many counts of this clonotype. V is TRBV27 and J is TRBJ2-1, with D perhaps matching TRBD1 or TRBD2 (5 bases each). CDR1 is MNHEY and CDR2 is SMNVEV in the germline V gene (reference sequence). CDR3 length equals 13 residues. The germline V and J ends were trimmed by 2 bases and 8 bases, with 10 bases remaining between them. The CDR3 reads CASSLGTGDEQFF. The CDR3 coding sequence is TGTGCCAGCAGTTTAGGGACCGGGGATGAGCAGTTCTTC.

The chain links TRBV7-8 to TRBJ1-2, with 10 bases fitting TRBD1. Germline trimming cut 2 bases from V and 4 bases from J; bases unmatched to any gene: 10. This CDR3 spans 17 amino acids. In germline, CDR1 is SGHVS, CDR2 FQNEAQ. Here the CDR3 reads CASSLLRQGAPSYGYTF. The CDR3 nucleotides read TGTGCCAGCAGCTTATTACGACAGGGGGCGCCCAGCTATGGCTACACCTTC.

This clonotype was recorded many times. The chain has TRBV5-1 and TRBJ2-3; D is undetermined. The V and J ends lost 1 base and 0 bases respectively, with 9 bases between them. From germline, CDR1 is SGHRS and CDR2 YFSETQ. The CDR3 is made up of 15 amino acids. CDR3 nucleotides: TGCGCCAGCAGCTTGACGGTGCGAAGCACAGATACGCAGTATTTT. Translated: CASSLTVRSTDTQYF.

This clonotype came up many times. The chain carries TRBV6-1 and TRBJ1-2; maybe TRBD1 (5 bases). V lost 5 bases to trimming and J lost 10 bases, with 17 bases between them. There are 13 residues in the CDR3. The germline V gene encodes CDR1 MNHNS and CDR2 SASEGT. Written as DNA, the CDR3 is TGTGCCAGCAGTTGGGGGGGGACCGCAAACTACACCTTC. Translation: CASSWGGTANYTF.

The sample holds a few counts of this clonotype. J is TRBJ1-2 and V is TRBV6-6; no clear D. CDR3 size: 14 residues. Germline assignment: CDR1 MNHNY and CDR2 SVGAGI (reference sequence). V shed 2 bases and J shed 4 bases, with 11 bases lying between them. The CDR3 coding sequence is TGTGCCAGCAGTTACGGCAGGCGAGTCTATGGCTACACCTTC. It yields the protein CASSYGRRVYGYTF.

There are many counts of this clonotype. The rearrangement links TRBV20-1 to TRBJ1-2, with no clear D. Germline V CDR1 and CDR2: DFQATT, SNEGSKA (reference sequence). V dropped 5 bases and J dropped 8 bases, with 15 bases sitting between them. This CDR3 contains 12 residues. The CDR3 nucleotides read TGCAGTGCTTCTCCAAGGGTGGGAGGCTACACCTTC. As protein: CSASPRVGGYTF.

CDR3 DNA: TGTGCCAGCAGTACTGGGACAGGACATGGAAACACCATATATTTT. This codes for CASSTGTGHGNTIYF. The V call is TRBV2, the J call TRBJ1-3; 8 bases fit TRBD1. V dropped 5 bases and J dropped 3; count of bases not matched to a gene: 6. The CDR3 sequence is 15 residues long. CDR1 and CDR2 (germline): SNHLY, FYNNEI.

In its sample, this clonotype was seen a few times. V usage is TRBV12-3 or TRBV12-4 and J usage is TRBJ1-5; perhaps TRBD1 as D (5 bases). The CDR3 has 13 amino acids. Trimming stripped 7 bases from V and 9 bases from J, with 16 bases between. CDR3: CASTPDGRGPQHF. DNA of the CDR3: TGTGCCAGCACCCCGGACGGGAGGGGGCCCCAGCATTTT.

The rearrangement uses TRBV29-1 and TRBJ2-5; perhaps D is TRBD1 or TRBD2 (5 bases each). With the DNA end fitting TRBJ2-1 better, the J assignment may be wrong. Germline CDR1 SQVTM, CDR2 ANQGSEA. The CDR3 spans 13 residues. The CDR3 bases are TGCAGCGTTAGGTGGGCTGGGGGAGAGACCCAGTTCTTC. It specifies CSVRWAGGETQFF.

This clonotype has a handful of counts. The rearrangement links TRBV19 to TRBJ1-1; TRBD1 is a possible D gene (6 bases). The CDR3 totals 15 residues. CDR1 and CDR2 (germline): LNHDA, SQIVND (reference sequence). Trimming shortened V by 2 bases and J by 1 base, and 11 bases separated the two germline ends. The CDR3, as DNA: TGTGCCAGTAGTATATCCCGACAGGCGAACACTGAAGCTTTCTTT. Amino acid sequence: CASSISRQANTEAFF.

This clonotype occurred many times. The CDR3 nucleotides are TGTGCCAGCAGCTTGGAGGGGTCTGCCTACAATGAGCAGTTCTTC. The encoded protein is CASSLEGSAYNEQFF. V gene TRBV5-6 combines with J gene TRBJ2-1; tentative D call: TRBD1 (5 bases). Germline CDR1 and CDR2: SGHDT and YYEEEE. The CDR3 contains 15 residues. V was trimmed by 0 bases and J by 2 bases, leaving 9 bases between them.

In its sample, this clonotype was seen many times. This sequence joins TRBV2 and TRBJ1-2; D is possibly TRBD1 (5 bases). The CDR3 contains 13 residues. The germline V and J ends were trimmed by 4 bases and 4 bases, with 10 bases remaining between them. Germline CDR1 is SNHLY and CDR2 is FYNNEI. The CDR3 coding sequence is TGTGCCAGCAGTGTCAGGGACCGCTATGGCTACACCTTC. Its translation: CASSVRDRYGYTF.

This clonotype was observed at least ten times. CDR3 in amino acids: CASRPLAGTSDYNEQFF. In nucleotides, the CDR3 is TGTGCCAGCAGACCCCTAGCCGGGACTAGCGACTACAATGAGCAGTTCTTC. This chain connects TRBV6-1 to TRBJ2-1; 10 bases match TRBD2. CDR1 is MNHNS and CDR2 is SASEGT in the germline V gene. The CDR3 is 17 residues long. The ends lost 6 bases at V and 3 bases at J; junction bases unmatched: 11.

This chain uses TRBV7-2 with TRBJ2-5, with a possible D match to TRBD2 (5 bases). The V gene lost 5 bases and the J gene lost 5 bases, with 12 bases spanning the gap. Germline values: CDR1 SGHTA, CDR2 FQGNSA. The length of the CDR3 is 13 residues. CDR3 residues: CASSEGPGETQYF. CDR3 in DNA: TGTGCCAGCAGCGAGGGCCCCGGGGAGACCCAGTACTTC.

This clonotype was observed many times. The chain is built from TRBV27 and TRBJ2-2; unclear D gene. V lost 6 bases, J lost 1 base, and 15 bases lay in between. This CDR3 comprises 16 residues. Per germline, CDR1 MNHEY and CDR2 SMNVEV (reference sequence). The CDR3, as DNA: TGTGCCAGCAGCCCCAGTTGGAGACGGAACACCGGGGAGCTGTTTTTT. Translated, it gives CASSPSWRRNTGELFF.